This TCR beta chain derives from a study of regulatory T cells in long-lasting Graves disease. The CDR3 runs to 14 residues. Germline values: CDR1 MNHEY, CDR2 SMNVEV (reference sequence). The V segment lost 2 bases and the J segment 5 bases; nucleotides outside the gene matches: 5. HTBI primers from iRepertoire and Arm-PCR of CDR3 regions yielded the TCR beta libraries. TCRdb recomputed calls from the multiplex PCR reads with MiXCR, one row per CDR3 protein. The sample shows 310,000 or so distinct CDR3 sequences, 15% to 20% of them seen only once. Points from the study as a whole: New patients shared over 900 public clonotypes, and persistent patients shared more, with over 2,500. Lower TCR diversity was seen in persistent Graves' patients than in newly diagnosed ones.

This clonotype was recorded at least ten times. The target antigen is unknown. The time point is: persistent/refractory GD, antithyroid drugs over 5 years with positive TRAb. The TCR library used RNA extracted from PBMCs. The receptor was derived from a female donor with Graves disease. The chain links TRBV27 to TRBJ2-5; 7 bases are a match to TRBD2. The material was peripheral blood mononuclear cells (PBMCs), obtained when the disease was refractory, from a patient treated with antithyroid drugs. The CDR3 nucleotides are TGTGCCAGCAGTTTAAATTGGGGAGGGGAGACCCAGTACTTC. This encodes CASSLNWGGETQYF.